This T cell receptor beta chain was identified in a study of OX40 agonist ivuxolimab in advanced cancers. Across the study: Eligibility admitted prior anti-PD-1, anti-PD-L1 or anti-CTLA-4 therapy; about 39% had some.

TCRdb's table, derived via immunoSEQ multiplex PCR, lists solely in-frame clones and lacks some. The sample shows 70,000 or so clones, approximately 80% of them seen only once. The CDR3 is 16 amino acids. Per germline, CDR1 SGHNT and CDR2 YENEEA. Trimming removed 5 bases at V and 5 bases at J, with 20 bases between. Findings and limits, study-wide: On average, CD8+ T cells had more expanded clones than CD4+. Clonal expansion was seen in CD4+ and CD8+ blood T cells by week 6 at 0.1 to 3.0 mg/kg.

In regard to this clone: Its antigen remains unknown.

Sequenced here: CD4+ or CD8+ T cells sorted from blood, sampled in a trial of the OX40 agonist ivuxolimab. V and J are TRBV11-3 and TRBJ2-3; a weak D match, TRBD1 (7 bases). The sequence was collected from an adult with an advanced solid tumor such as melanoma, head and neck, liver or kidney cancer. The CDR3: CASSPQGGRLGDTQYF. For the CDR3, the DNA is TGTGCCAGCAGCCCTCAGGGGGGTCGGTTGGGAGATACGCAGTATTTT.